This TCR beta chain was captured by sequencing in a study of human T cells and chemical hapten exposure. TCRdb independently ran MiXCR on the RACE reads; one entry per CDR3 protein. The sample lists approximately 160,000 distinct CDR3 sequences; approximately 30% were seen once. This CDR3 comprises 15 residues. V lost 4 bases to trimming and J lost 1 base; unmatched junction nucleotides: 3. Germline CDR1 SGHTA, CDR2 FQGNSA. This clonotype has more than one count but fewer than ten. The time point was: patch test 3, about 24 weeks after DPC sensitization. Treatment in this sample: therapeutic diphenylcyclopropenone sensitization with weekly scalp DPC. Prior to application of each patch test, blood was drawn.

The TCR was taken from a woman between 18 and 29 years old with alopecia areata. Some clones in this sample may be carry-over from other donors' samples. The source was whole blood, collected in connection with sensitization to the hapten diphenylcyclopropenone (DPC). The chain carries TRBV7-2 and TRBJ2-2; TRBD1 agrees at 7 bases. DNA of the CDR3: TGTGCCAGCAGCTCCCGGACAGGGAACACCGGGGAGCTGTTTTTT. It encodes CASSSRTGNTGELFF. Full variable domain (remainder filled in from reference TRBV7-2 and TRBJ2-2): GAGVSQSPSNKVTEKGKDVELRCDPISGHTALYWYRQSLGQGLEFLIYFQGNSAPDKSGLPSDRFSAERTGGSVSTLTIQRTQQEDSAVYLCASSSRTGNTGELFFGEGSRLTVL.